The present T cell receptor beta chain was sequenced within a study of PD-1 blockade in classical Hodgkin lymphoma. Study background: The nivolumab dose that patients received was 3 mg/kg, given intravenously every 2 weeks.

TCRdb keeps only in-frame clones here, not all; method: immunoSEQ multiplex PCR. The table includes roughly 32,000 clones, approximately 90% detected once. In regard to this clone: Its target is unknown.

Regarding the study as a whole: The causes of the repertoire differences, possibly disease activity or prior therapy, remain undefined.

Regarding time point: cycle 4 day 1 (C4D1), after more than five weeks of nivolumab. Relapse after autologous stem cell transplantation occurred in every patient, and brentuximab vedotin exposure varied. Out of thawed PBMCs, magnetic negative selection purified CD4+ T cells. Trimming removed 8 bases from V and 3 bases from J; junction bases left unmatched: 6. Germline V gives CDR1 ENHRY, CDR2 SYGVKD. This CDR3 has 14 residues. V and J are TRBV10-3 and TRBJ2-5; 10 bases fit TRBD1. The sample here was CD4+ T cells from blood, taken before the fourth cycle of nivolumab. This receptor was taken from a human donor with classical Hodgkin lymphoma. The CDR3 DNA sequence: TGTGCCATCCGAGGGACAGGGGCGAAAGAGACCCAGTACTTC. This codes for CAIRGTGAKETQYF.